The entry that follows covers one TCR beta chain sequence. Its antigen remains unidentified. This record belongs to a study of cytomegalovirus exposure and HLA in healthy donors. Regarding the study as a whole: In vitro data verified three CMV-associated chains as specific for CMV antigens. Researchers catalogued approximately 170 TCR beta chains as cytomegalovirus-associated.

Donors came from a validation cohort of about 120 subjects, distinct from the first 666-subject cohort. Repertoires were generated with immunoSEQ multiplex PCR, while TCRdb's copy carries only in-frame clones and drops some. Of roughly 120,000 clones listed, approximately 94% are singletons. The sequence was collected from a woman younger than 30 in good health and CMV-seronegative. What was sequenced was PBMCs.

DNA for the CDR3: TGTGCCAGCAGTCCCCCCGGACTGCGCTCCTACGAGCAGTACTTC. This sequence encodes CASSPPGLRSYEQYF. The genes are TRBV6-5 and TRBJ2-7, with a possible D match to TRBD2 (5 bases). The CDR3 extends over 15 amino acids. V lost 5 bases and J lost 0, with 14 bases in between. Germline V gives CDR1 MNHEY, CDR2 SVGAGI.